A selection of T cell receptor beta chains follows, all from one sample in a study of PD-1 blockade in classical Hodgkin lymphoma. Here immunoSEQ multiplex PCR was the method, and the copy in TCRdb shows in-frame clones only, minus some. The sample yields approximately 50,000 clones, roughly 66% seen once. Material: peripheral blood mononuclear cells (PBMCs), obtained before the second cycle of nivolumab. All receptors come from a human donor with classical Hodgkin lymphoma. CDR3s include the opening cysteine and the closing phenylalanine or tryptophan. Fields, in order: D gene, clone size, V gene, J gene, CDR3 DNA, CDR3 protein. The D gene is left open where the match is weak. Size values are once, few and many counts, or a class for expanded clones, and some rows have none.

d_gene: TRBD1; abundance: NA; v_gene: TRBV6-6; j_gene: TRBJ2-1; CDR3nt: TGTGCCAGCAGGACGGGACAGGGAGGAGGTGAGCAGTTCTTC; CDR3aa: CASRTGQGGGEQFF
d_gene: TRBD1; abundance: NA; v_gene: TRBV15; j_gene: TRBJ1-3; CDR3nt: TGTGCCACCAGCAGAGACAGGGGGTTAGGAAACACCATATATTTT; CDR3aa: CATSRDRGLGNTIYF
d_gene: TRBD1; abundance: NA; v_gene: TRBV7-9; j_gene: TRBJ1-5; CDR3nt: TGTGCCAGCAGCTTAGGATCCGGGACAGGGACCCAGCCCCAGCATTTT; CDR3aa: CASSLGSGTGTQPQHF
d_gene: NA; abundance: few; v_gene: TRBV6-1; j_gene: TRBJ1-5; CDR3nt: TGTGCCAGCAGTGCCCTACCGGGACGGAAAAATAGCAATCAGCCCCAGCATTTT; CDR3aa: CASSALPGRKNSNQPQHF
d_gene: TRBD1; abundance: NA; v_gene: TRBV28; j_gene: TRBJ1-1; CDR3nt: TGTGCCAGCAGTCCACAACAGGGGGCGGTGAACACTGAAGCTTTCTTT; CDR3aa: CASSPQQGAVNTEAFF
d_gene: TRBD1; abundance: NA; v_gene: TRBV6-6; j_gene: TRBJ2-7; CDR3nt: TGTGCCAGCAGTAGACCCCCGGGACAGGGTTCCGCCGAGCAGTACTTC; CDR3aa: CASSRPPGQGSAEQYF
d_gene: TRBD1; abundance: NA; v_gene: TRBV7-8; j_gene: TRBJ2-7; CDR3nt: TGTGCCAGCAGCTCCAGGGGGCCCTCCTACGAGCAGTACTTC; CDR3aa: CASSSRGPSYEQYF
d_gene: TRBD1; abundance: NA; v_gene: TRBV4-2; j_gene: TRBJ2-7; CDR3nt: TGTGCCAGCAGCCGCCTACAGGGGGCCCTCGACGAGCAGTACTTC; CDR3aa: CASSRLQGALDEQYF
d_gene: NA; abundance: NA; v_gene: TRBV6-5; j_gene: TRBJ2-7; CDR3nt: TGTGCCAGCAGGGTCACTGCTGACTCCTACGAGCAGTACTTC; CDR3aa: CASRVTADSYEQYF
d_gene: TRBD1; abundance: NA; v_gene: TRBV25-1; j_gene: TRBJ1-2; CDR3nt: TGTGCCAGCAGTGGCCTAACCGGGACAGATGAGAACTATGGCTACACCTTC; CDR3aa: CASSGLTGTDENYGYTF
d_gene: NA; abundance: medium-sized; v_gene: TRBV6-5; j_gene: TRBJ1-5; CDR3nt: TGTGCCAGCAGCCCCACAGGGATTCAGCCCCAGCATTTT; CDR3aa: CASSPTGIQPQHF
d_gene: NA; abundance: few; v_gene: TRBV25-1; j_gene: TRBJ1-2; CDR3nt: TGTGCCAGCAGTGAACCGGACACGAACTATGGCTACACCTTC; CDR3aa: CASSEPDTNYGYTF
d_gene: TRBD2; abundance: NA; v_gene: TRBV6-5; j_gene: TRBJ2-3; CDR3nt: TGTGCCAGCAGTTACTCCTTCGGGGGGACAGATACGCAGTATTTT; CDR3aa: CASSYSFGGTDTQYF